The 26 T cell receptor beta chains below all came from one sample that was sequenced in a study of PD-L1 blockade in urothelial cancer. Sequencing was performed with immunoSEQ multiplex PCR; in TCRdb, only in-frame clones are kept and a portion is missing. The sample consists of 98,000 or so clones, 90% of them appearing once. Time point of the sample: pretreatment peripheral blood. Material: PBMCs, obtained around atezolizumab (anti-PD-L1) treatment. The receptor source for this set is a man aged 60-69 years with urothelial cancer.

V is TRBV9 and J is TRBJ2-7; 7 positions agree with TRBD1. Trimming took 4 bases from V and 5 from J; bases not matched to a gene: 3. This CDR3 has 12 residues. Germline assignment: CDR1 SGDLS and CDR2 YYNGEE. This CDR3 is CASSTGADEQYF. The CDR3 nucleotides are TGTGCCAGCAGCACAGGGGCGGACGAGCAGTACTTC.

The CDR3 protein is CSDHLPTGDNYGYTF. The DNA for the CDR3 is TGCAGCGACCACCTGCCGACAGGGGACAACTATGGCTACACCTTC. This chain uses TRBV29-1 with TRBJ1-2; 8 nucleotides line up with TRBD1. Germline trimming cut 7 bases from V and 2 bases from J; bases unmatched to any gene: 12. Looked up from germline, CDR1 is SQVTM and CDR2 is ANQGSEA. This CDR3 comprises 15 residues.

The CDR3 DNA sequence: TGTGCCAGCAGCTCCACCTCCCGGGGGGGACTCCAGCAGTTCTTC. Protein sequence: CASSSTSRGGLQQFF. The chain combines TRBV7-9 with TRBJ2-1, with 8 bases identical to TRBD2. CDR3 size: 15 residues. V lost 4 bases and J lost 11; bases outside the gene matches: 13. Per the germline V gene, CDR1 is SEHNR and CDR2 is FQNEAQ (reference sequence).

This chain connects TRBV18 to TRBJ1-2; no clear D. Germline V gene sequence: CDR1 KGHSH, CDR2 LQKENI. This CDR3 region has 14 residues. V lost 2 bases and J lost 3, with 10 bases in between. The CDR3 region has the DNA TGTGCCAGCTCACCAACAGACGGTGACTATGGCTACACCTTC. Protein product: CASSPTDGDYGYTF.

The chain has TRBV19 and TRBJ2-7, with 8 bases matching TRBD1. The germline V gene encodes CDR1 LNHDA and CDR2 SQIVND (reference sequence). The CDR3 contains 14 residues. Trimming cost V 5 bases and J 7 bases; bases outside gene matches: 10. The chain's CDR3 is CASSPHRTGREQYF. CDR3 coding DNA: TGTGCCAGTAGTCCCCACCGGACAGGGCGAGAGCAGTACTTC.

This chain joins TRBV15 and TRBJ2-5; perhaps TRBD2 as D (5 bases). Germline assignment: CDR1 LNHNV and CDR2 YYDKDF (reference sequence). CDR3 length: 17 residues. V shed 1 base and J shed 5 bases, with 20 bases lying between them. Here the CDR3 reads CATSRGSSRAFQETQYF. The CDR3 bases are TGTGCCACCAGCAGAGGATCCTCGAGGGCTTTCCAGGAGACCCAGTACTTC.

This chain joins TRBV5-1 and TRBJ1-1, with D unresolved. Trimming removed 4 bases at V and 0 bases at J, with 7 bases between. This CDR3 comprises 13 residues. The V gene's germline CDR1 is SGHRS and CDR2 YFSETQ. CDR3 bases: TGCGCCAGCAGCACCGGTATGAACACTGAAGCTTTCTTT. As protein: CASSTGMNTEAFF. The entire variable domain, with the rest obtained from reference TRBV5-1 and TRBJ1-1, is as follows: KAGVTQTPRYLIKTRGQQVTLSCSPISGHRSVSWYQQTPGQGLQFLFEYFSETQRNKGNFPGRFSGRQFSNSRSEMNVSTLELGDSALYLCASSTGMNTEAFFGQGTRLTVV.

The chain employs TRBV11-2 and TRBJ2-7, with D hard to call. The CDR3 length is 11 residues. V was pared by 6 bases and J by 5 bases, with 8 bases between. Germline V CDR1 and CDR2: SGHAT, FQNNGV. CDR3 sequence reads: CASSYEHEQYF. CDR3 in DNA: TGTGCCAGCAGTTACGAGCACGAGCAGTACTTC.

This clone is a singleton in its sample. This chain connects TRBV6-5 to TRBJ2-1; D gene unclear. The CDR3 has 15 amino acids. The germline gives CDR1 MNHEY, CDR2 SVGAGI. Between the trimmed V and J ends, which lost 2 bases and 4 bases, there was a span of 12 bases. CDR3 in amino acids: CASSYPRLGYNEQFF. The CDR3 coding sequence is TGTGCCAGCAGTTACCCGAGGCTAGGTTACAATGAGCAGTTCTTC.

CDR3 in amino acids: CASSFKGDRNSPLHF. CDR3 bases: TGTGCCAGCAGCTTTAAGGGGGACAGGAATTCACCCCTCCACTTT. The genes are TRBV7-2 and TRBJ1-6, with 8 bases matching TRBD1. The ends lost 3 bases at V and 7 bases at J; junction bases unmatched: 5. CDR1 and CDR2 (germline): SGHTA, FQGNSA. The CDR3 has 15 residues.

This clone has just one count. The chain is built from TRBV5-6 and TRBJ1-1; tentative D call: TRBD1 (5 bases). The CDR3 is 16 amino acids. The V end was cut by 3 bases, the J end by 0 bases, with 15 bases between. CDR1 is SGHDT, CDR2 YYEEEE, per germline. This chain's CDR3 is CASSSWWGVLNTEAFF. Here the CDR3 DNA reads TGTGCCAGCAGCTCCTGGTGGGGGGTGCTGAACACTGAAGCTTTCTTT.

This sequence joins TRBV7-8 and TRBJ1-1; D might be TRBD1 (6 bases). The CDR3 length is 13 residues. The germline V and J ends were trimmed by 5 bases and 1 base, with 8 bases remaining between them. In germline, CDR1 is SGHVS, CDR2 FQNEAQ. The CDR3 nucleotides read TGTGCCAGCAGCCGGACAGAGAACACTGAAGCTTTCTTT. Translation gives CASSRTENTEAFF. Complete variable domain (other parts from reference TRBV7-8 and TRBJ1-1): GAGVSQSPRYKVAKRGQDVALRCDPISGHVSLFWYQQALGQGPEFLTYFQNEAQLDKSGLPSDRFFAERPEGSVSTLKIQRTQQEDSAVYLCASSRTENTEAFFGQGTRLTVV.

The chain carries TRBV28 and TRBJ2-1; D perhaps matches TRBD2 (6 bases). The length of the CDR3 is 19 residues. V lost 3 bases and J lost 0, with 21 bases in between. Germline V gene lookup returns CDR1 MDHEN and CDR2 SYDVKM. The CDR3 loop reads CASSFAGSQFGSSYNEQFF. The CDR3 nucleotides read TGTGCCAGCAGTTTCGCGGGAAGTCAATTTGGAAGCTCCTACAATGAGCAGTTCTTC.

The chain has TRBV11-2 and TRBJ2-7, with a possible D match to TRBD2 (5 bases). This CDR3 has 17 amino acids. Germline CDR1 reads SGHAT; CDR2 reads FQNNGV. V lost 5 bases and J lost 0, with 20 bases in between. CDR3 bases: TGTGCCAGCAGCCAACGTTTAAGCGGATTAAGCTCCTACGAGCAGTACTTC. Translating it yields CASSQRLSGLSSYEQYF.

The J gene is TRBJ1-1, the V gene TRBV30, with D possibly matching TRBD1 (6 bases). The V end was cut by 2 bases, the J end by 3 bases, with 10 bases between. This CDR3 is 13 amino acids long. Germline-derived CDR1 and CDR2 are GTSNPN and SVGIG (reference sequence). The DNA for the CDR3 is TGTGCCTGGAGTCAACAGGGTTACACTGAAGCTTTCTTT. Translation: CAWSQQGYTEAFF.

The chain has TRBV9 and TRBJ1-2; the D is unclear. Looked up from germline, CDR1 is SGDLS and CDR2 is YYNGEE. With 0 bases removed from V and 5 bases from J, the gap between germline ends came to 14 bases. CDR3 size: 15 residues. Written as DNA, the CDR3 is TGTGCCAGCAGCGTAGCTCTCAGTTACCAGTATGGCTACACCTTC. This codes for CASSVALSYQYGYTF.

The chain recombines TRBV28 with TRBJ2-1; 11 bases agree with TRBD2. Trimming removed 3 bases from V and 0 bases from J; junction bases left unmatched: 25. The CDR3 totals 24 residues. Looked up from germline, CDR1 is MDHEN and CDR2 is SYDVKM. CDR3: CASSFPLAGEISFNPTYSYNEQFF. CDR3 coding DNA: TGTGCCAGCAGTTTCCCACTAGCGGGAGAGATCTCCTTTAATCCTACTTACTCCTACAATGAGCAGTTCTTC.

The rearrangement uses TRBV5-6 and TRBJ1-2, with D perhaps TRBD1 (5 bases). CDR1 is SGHDT, CDR2 YYEEEE, per germline. This CDR3 contains 12 residues. V lost 1 base and J 8 bases, leaving 9 bases between the germline ends. The CDR3 sequence is CASSLPGGGYTF. Here the CDR3 DNA reads TGTGCCAGCAGCTTGCCGGGGGGGGGCTACACCTTC.

This clone has more than one count but fewer than ten. The gene calls are TRBV21-1 and TRBJ1-5; no DNA check was done on the table's D call, TRBD1. TRBV21-1 is a pseudogene segment. The CDR3 sequence is 20 residues long. CDR3 amino acids: CASSKGSRGQEGCSNQPQHF. For the CDR3, the DNA is TGTGCCAGCAGCAAAGGGAGTAGGGGGCAGGAAGGTTGTAGCAATCAGCCCCAGCATTTT.

This clone was recorded a few times. V gene TRBV27 combines with J gene TRBJ2-3; the match to TRBD1 covers 11 bases. Germline V gene lookup returns CDR1 MNHEY and CDR2 SMNVEV (reference sequence). The CDR3 consists of 16 residues. The ends lost 4 bases at V and 4 bases at J; junction bases unmatched: 7. CDR3 loop: CASSSTGTGGADTQYF. CDR3 bases: TGTGCCAGCAGTTCAACCGGGACAGGGGGGGCAGATACGCAGTATTTT.

The V gene is TRBV11-1, the J gene TRBJ2-2; no definite D call. This CDR3 comprises 13 residues. CDR1 is SGHAT and CDR2 is FQDESV in the germline V gene (reference sequence). The germline V and J ends were trimmed by 0 bases and 7 bases, with 6 bases remaining between them. The CDR3 region is CASSLATRGELFF. The CDR3 nucleotides are TGTGCCAGCAGCTTAGCGACTCGCGGGGAGCTGTTTTTT.

The rearrangement links TRBV12-5 to TRBJ2-5, with D unresolved. CDR1 and CDR2 from the germline V gene are LGHNT and FRNRAP. V gave up 0 bases and J gave up 3 bases, with 8 bases separating them. This CDR3 is built from 14 residues. The CDR3 region has the DNA TGTGCTAGTGGTTTGGTGGGCAGTAAAGAGACCCAGTACTTC. The encoded protein is CASGLVGSKETQYF.

This clone showed up just once. For the CDR3, the DNA is TGTGCCAGCAGGGACAGCCTCTACGAGCAGTACTTC. Translated: CASRDSLYEQYF. The V and J genes are TRBV6-5 and TRBJ2-7; TRBD1 might be the D (6 bases). V lost 6 bases and J 3 bases, leaving 9 bases between the germline ends. Germline-derived CDR1 and CDR2 are MNHEY and SVGAGI. The CDR3 is 12 amino acids.

The CDR3, as DNA: TGTGCCAGCTCACCACGGCAGGTAGACTCTGGGGCCAACGTCCTGACTTTC. It specifies CASSPRQVDSGANVLTF. The chain uses TRBV18 and TRBJ2-6; D gene ambiguous. With 1 base removed from V and 0 bases from J, the gap between germline ends came to 10 bases. CDR1 is KGHSH and CDR2 is LQKENI in the germline V gene. This CDR3 spans 17 amino acids.

V and J are TRBV12-2 and TRBJ2-7; TRBD2 reflects the table's D call only, with no check against the DNA. TRBV12-2 is a known pseudogene. This CDR3 is 15 amino acids long. The CDR3 protein is CASPSGQIASYEQYF. As DNA, the CDR3 is TGTGCAAGTCCCTCGGGTCAGATCGCATCCTACGAGCAGTACTTC.

The V and J genes are TRBV11-1 and TRBJ2-7, with a possible D match to TRBD1 (8 bases). The CDR3 runs to 15 residues. Germline-derived CDR1 and CDR2 are SGHAT and FQDESV (reference sequence). Trimming pared 5 bases from V and 6 bases from J, leaving 20 bases between. DNA for the CDR3: TGTGCCAGCAGCAGGGCACCGACAGGGGAGGGCGAGCAGTACTTC. Residues: CASSRAPTGEGEQYF.